This T cell receptor beta chain was recovered during a study of post-analysis software for immune sequencing data (dated by TCRdb to 2014 to 2015). About the investigation overall: Disease courses on record covered relapsing-remitting, secondary progressive and progressive-relapsing multiple sclerosis, though some patients had no subtype annotation. Patient repertoires were compared against over ten previously published healthy control repertoires from donors aged 6 to 25 years. A subset of samples was prepared in parallel using single-end sample barcoding, then pooled and co-amplified after Illumina adapter ligation.

Points the paper makes about the study in general: Patients showed significantly higher frequencies than controls for roughly five TRBV segments, among them TRBV5-6, TRBV5-1 and TRBV20-1. Significantly lower normalized Chao1 diversity was found in multiple sclerosis patients than in controls, suggesting substantial peripheral T-cell clonal expansion. When samples were clustered directly using the F measure, samples prepared in the same batch co-clustered strongly, which prompted a batch-effect correction. The multiple sclerosis patient group was slightly younger than the control group.

A note on this clonotype: Its antigen specificity is not known. Qualities for individual bases were not recorded, and no much larger clone is one base off.

Receptor libraries were prepared by PCR. The reads were generated on an Illumina HiSeq 2500. To reduce PCR and sequencing biases, unique molecular identifiers were built into the TCR beta cDNA libraries. Around 500,000 cDNA molecules were obtained for every 1 to 10 million input T cells, so each molecule roughly corresponded to one T cell. The patient libraries were prepared and sequenced with the same protocol used for the earlier healthy control dataset. Samples belonging to the same batch were prepared together, multiplexed and sequenced on a shared HiSeq lane. The study's processing was this. MIGEC was used to process the raw barcoded reads, and molecular identifier groups with only a single read were discarded before consensus assembly and CDR3 extraction. Clonotype tables were post-analysed with VDJtools, normalizing diversity by down-sampling all datasets to the smallest sample size. Repertoire overlap clustering matched CDR3 amino acid but not nucleotide sequences to correct batch-related cross-sample contamination. TCRdb ran its own pipeline on the public reads, namely fastp trimming at Q25 and MiXCR clone calling, and kept in-frame beta chains. Rows merge per CDR3 protein into single entries with the most common DNA and genes. The V and J calls here are based on TCRdb, not the publication. The sample yields 700,000 to 900,000 distinct CDR3 sequences; around 45% were counted once. The ten largest clonotypes hold roughly 4.4% of the sample.

To demonstrate the VDJtools post-analysis software, the study profiled TCR beta repertoires from the peripheral blood of about 13 young patients with multiple sclerosis. The multiple sclerosis patients were children and adolescents ranging in age from about 6 to 16 years. Reading the germline V gene gives CDR1 MDHEN and CDR2 SYDVKM. Ends trimmed: V by 7 bases, J by 0 bases; bases unmatched to a gene: 5. The cysteine opens and the phenylalanine closes a CDR3 of 14 amino acids. Here the CDR3 DNA is all that survives: 42 bases in frame from base 1. The material sequenced was blood. The chain was built from TRBV28 and TRBJ2-7; 8 bases in between match TRBD2. This clonotype originated in a girl aged 10 to 17 with multiple sclerosis. CDR3 reads: CASMGGRRSYEQYF. Read as DNA, the sequence is TGTGCCAGCATGGGCGGGAGGCGCTCCTACGAGCAGTACTTC.